The clone carrying this T cell receptor (beta chain) was recorded at least ten times. Its antigen remains unidentified. The sample comes from a study of identical twins. From the 5' RACE reads, TCRdb called clonotypes with MiXCR, one entry per CDR3 protein. The table lists about 160,000 distinct CDR3 sequences, approximately 4% of them singletons. The CDR3 extends over 13 amino acids. Germline loops: CDR1 DFQATT, CDR2 SNEGSKA (reference sequence). Trimming cost V 6 bases and J 3 bases, with 13 bases left between them. Broader study findings: Where out-of-frame alpha sequences were twin-shared, they showed excess low generation probability.

This TCR was sampled from a man aged 18-30 years in good health. This rearrangement joins TRBV20-1 to TRBJ2-3, with D possibly TRBD2 on 5 matching bases. Sequencing was carried out using memory T cells sorted from blood. Here the CDR3 reads CSALASVTDTQYF. The CDR3 region has the DNA TGCAGTGCCTTAGCGAGTGTGACAGATACGCAGTATTTT.